This TCR beta chain was sequenced in a study of blood T cell repertoires in COVID-19. Study as a whole: From T cells, B-cell-depleted T cells, or PBMCs came the material, which was cDNA or gDNA.

This CDR3 is built from 15 residues. V gave up 4 bases and J gave up 0 bases; unmatched junction bases: 3. The germline V gene encodes CDR1 SNHLY and CDR2 FYNNEI. Living in 20 to 30 US areas, the participants were between about 18 and 100 years of age. Using immunoSEQ multiplex PCR, the repertoire was profiled, and TCRdb retains in-frame clones only, with some absent. The sample lists 250,000 to 300,000 clones; more than 75% were seen once. V usage is TRBV2 and J usage is TRBJ2-3; 8 nucleotides match TRBD2. The source material was PBMCs or T cells enriched from blood (not recorded which). This TCR was recovered from a woman aged 55-69 years in a cohort exposed to, infected with or recovered from COVID-19 (not recorded which). The CDR3 here is CASSGASGSTDTQYF. The CDR3, as DNA: TGTGCCAGCAGTGGGGCTAGCGGGAGCACAGATACGCAGTATTTT.